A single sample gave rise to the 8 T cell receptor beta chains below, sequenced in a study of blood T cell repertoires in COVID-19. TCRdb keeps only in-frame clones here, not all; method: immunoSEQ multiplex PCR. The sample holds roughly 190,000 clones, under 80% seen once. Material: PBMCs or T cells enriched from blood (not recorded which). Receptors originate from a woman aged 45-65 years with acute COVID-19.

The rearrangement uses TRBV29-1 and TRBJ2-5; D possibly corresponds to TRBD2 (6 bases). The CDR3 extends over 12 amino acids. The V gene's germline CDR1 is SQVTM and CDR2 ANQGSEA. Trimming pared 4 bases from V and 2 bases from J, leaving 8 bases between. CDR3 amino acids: CSVGSGQETQYF. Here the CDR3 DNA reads TGCAGCGTTGGTAGCGGACAAGAGACCCAGTACTTC.

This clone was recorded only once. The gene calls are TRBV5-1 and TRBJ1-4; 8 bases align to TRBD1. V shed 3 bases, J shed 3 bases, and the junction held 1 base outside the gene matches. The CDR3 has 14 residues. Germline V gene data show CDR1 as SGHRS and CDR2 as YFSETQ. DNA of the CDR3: TGCGCCAGCAGCTCACAGGGGGCTAATGAAAAACTGTTTTTT. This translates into CASSSQGANEKLFF.

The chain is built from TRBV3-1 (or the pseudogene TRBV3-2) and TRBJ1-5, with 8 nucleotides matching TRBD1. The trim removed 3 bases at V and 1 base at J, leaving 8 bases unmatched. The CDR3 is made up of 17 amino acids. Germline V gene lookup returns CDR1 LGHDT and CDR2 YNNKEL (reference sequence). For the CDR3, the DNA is TGTGCCAGCAGCCATGCAGGGGGCACCTTAAGCAATCAGCCCCAGCATTTT. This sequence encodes CASSHAGGTLSNQPQHF.

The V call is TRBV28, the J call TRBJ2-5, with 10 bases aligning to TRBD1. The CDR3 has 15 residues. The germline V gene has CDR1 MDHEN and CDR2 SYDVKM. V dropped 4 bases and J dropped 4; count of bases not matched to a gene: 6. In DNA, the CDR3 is TGTGCCAGCAGTTCGACAGGGGGCCTAGGAGAGACCCAGTACTTC. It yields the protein CASSSTGGLGETQYF. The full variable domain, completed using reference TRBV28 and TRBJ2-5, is DVKVTQSSRYLVKRTGEKVFLECVQDMDHENMFWYRQDPGLGLRLIYFSYDVKMKEKGDIPEGYSVSREKKERFSLILESASTNQTSMYLCASSSTGGLGETQYFGPGTRLLVL.

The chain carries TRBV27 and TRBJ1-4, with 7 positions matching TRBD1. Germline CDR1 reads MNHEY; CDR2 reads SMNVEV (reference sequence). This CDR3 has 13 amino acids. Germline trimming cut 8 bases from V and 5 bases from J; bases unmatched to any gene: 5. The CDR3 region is CASRGRGNEKLFF. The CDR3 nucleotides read TGTGCCAGCCGGGGCAGGGGGAATGAAAAACTGTTTTTT.

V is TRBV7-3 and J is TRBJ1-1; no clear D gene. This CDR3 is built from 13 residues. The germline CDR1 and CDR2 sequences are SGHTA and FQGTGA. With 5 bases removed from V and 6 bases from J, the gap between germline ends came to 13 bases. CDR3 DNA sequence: TGTGCCAGCAGCCCGCGGTCCCTCGCTGAAGCTTTCTTT. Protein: CASSPRSLAEAFF.

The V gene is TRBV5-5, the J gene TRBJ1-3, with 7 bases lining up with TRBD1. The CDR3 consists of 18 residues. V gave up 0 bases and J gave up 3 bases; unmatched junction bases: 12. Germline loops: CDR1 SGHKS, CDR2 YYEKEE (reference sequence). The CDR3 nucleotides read TGTGCCAGCAGCTTGGAACTGCAGGGGGTTGGGGTTGGAAACACCATATATTTT. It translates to CASSLELQGVGVGNTIYF.

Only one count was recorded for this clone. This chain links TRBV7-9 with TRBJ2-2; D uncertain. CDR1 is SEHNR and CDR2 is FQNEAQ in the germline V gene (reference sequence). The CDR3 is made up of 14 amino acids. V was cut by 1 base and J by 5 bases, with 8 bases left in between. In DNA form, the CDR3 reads TGTGCCAGCAGCTTAGAATCGAGTACCGGGGAGCTGTTTTTT. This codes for CASSLESSTGELFF. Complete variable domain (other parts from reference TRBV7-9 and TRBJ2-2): DTGVSQNPRHKITKRGQNVTFRCDPISEHNRLYWYRQTLGQGPEFLTYFQNEAQLEKSRLLSDRFSAERPKGSFSTLEIQRTEQGDSAMYLCASSLESSTGELFFGEGSRLTVL.